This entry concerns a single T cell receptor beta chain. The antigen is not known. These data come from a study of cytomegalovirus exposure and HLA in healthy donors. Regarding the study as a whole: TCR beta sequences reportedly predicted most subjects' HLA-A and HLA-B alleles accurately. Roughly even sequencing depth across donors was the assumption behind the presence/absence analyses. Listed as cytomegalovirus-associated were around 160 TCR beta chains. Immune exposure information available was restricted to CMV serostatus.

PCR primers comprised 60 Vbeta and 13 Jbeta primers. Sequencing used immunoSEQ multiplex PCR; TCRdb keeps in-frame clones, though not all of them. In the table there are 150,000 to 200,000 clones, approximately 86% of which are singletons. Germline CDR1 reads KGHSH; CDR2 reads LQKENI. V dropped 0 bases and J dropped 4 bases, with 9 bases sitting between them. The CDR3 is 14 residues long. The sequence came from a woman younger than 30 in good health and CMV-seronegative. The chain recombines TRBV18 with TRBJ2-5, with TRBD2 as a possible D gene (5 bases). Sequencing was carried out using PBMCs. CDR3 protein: CASSPPGVRETQYF. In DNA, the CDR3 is TGTGCCAGCTCACCACCCGGGGTCCGAGAGACCCAGTACTTC.